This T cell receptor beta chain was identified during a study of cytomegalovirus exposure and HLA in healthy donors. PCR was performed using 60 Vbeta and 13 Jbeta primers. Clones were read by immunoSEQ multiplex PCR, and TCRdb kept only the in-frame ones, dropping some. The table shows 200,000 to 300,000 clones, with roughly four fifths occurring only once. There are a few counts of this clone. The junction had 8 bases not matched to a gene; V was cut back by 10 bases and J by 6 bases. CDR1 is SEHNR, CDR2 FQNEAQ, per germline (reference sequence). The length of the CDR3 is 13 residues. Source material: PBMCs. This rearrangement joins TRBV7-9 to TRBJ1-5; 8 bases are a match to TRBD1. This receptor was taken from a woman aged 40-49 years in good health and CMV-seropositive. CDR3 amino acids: CATGTGGSQPQHF. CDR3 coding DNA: TGTGCCACCGGGACAGGAGGAAGTCAGCCCCAGCATTTT.